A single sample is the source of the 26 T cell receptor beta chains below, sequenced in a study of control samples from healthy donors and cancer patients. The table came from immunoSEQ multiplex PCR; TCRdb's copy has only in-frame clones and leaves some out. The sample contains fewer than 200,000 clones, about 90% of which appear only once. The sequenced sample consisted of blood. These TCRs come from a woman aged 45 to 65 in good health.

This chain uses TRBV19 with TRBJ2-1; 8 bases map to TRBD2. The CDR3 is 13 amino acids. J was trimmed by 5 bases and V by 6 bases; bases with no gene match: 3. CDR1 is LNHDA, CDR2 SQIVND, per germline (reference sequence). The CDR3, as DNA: TGTGCCAGTAGCCCGGGACTAGACAATGAGCAGTTCTTC. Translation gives CASSPGLDNEQFF.

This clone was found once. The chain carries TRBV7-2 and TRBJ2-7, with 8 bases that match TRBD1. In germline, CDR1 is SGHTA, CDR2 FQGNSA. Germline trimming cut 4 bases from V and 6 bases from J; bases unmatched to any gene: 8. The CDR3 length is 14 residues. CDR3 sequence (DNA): TGTGCCAGCAGCTCGCGGACAGGGACGGGCGAGCAGTACTTC. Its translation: CASSSRTGTGEQYF.

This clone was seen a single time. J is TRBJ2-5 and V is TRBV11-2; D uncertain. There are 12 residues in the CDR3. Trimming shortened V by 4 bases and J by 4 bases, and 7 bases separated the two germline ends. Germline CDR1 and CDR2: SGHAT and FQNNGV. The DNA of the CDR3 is TGTGCCAGCAGCTCCCAAAGAGAGACCCAGTACTTC. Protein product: CASSSQRETQYF.

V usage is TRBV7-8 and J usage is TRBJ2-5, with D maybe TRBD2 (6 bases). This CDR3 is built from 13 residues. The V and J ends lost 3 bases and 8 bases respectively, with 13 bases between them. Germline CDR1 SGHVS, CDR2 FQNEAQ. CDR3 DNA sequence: TGTGCCAGCAGCTTCGGCGGGGCGGACACCCAGTACTTC. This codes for CASSFGGADTQYF.

CDR3 coding DNA: TGTGCCAGCAGCTTCATATCACCTTATAATTCACCCCTCCACTTT. Translation gives CASSFISPYNSPLHF. The rearrangement joins TRBV7-8 to TRBJ1-6; no clear D gene. The CDR3 covers 15 residues. The V end lost 3 bases, the J end lost 4 bases, and 10 bases lay between the germline ends. Germline V lookup: CDR1 SGHVS, CDR2 FQNEAQ. Full variable domain (outside the CDR3, taken from reference TRBV7-8 and TRBJ1-6): GAGVSQSPRYKVAKRGQDVALRCDPISGHVSLFWYQQALGQGPEFLTYFQNEAQLDKSGLPSDRFFAERPEGSVSTLKIQRTQQEDSAVYLCASSFISPYNSPLHFGNGTRLTVT.

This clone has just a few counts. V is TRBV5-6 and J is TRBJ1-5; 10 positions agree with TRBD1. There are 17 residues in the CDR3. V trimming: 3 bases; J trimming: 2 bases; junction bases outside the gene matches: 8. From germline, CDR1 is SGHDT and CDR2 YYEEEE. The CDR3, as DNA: TGTGCCAGCAGCTCCGGCTGGACAGGGGGAGGCAATCAGCCCCAGCATTTT. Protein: CASSSGWTGGGNQPQHF.

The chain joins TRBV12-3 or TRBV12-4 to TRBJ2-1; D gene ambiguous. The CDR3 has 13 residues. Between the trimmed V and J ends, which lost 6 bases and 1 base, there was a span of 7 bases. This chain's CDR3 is CASSSGSYNEQFF. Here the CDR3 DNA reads TGTGCCAGCAGCTCCGGGTCCTACAATGAGCAGTTCTTC.

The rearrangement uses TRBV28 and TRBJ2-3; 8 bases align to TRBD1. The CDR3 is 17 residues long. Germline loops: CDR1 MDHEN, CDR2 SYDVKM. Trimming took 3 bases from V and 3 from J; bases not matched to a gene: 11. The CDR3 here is CASSFQGAGWRTDTQYF. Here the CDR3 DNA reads TGTGCCAGCAGTTTCCAGGGGGCAGGATGGAGAACAGATACGCAGTATTTT.

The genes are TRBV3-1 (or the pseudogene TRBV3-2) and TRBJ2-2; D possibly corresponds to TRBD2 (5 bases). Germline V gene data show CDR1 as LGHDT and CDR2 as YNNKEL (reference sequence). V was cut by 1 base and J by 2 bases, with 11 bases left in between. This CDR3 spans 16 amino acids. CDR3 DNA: TGTGCCAGCAGCCAAGTTACGGGGAGAAACACCGGGGAGCTGTTTTTT. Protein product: CASSQVTGRNTGELFF.

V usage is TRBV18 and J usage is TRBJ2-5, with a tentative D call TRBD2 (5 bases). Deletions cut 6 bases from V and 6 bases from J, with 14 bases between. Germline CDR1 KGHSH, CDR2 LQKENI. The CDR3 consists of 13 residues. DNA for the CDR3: TGTGCCAGCTCCCCGGATGGGGAGAAGACCCAGTACTTC. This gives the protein CASSPDGEKTQYF.

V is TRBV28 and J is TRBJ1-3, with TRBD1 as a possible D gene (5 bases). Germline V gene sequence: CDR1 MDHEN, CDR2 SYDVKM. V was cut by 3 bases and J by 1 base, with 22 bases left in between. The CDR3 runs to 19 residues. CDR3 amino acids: CASSFVSGIKLGSGNTIYF. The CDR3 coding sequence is TGTGCCAGCAGTTTCGTGTCAGGGATAAAACTAGGGTCTGGAAACACCATATATTTT.

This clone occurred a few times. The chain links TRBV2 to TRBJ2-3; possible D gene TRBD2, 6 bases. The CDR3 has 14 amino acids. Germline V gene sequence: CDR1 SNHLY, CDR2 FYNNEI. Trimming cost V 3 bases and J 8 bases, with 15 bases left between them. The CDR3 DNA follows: TGTGCCAGCAGTGATAGGACTACACAGCGTACGCAGTATTTT. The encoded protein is CASSDRTTQRTQYF.

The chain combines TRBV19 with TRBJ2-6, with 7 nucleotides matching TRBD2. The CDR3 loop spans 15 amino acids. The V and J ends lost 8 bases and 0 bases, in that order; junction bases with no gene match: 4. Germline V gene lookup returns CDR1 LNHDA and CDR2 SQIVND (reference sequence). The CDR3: CASLGGSSGANVLTF. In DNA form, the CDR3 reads TGTGCCAGTCTGGGGGGGAGCTCTGGGGCCAACGTCCTGACTTTC.

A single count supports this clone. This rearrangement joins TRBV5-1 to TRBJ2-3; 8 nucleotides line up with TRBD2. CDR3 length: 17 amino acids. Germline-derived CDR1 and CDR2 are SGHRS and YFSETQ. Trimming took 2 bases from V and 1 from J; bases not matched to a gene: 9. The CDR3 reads CASSFGLPRGGTDTQYF. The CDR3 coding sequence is TGCGCCAGCAGCTTTGGATTGCCGCGGGGGGGCACAGATACGCAGTATTTT.

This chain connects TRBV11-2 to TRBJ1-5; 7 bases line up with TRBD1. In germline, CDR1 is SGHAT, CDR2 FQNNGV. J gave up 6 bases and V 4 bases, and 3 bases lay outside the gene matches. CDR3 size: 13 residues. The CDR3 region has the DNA TGTGCCAGCAGCTCAGGGGGACCTCAGCCCCAGCATTTT. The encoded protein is CASSSGGPQPQHF. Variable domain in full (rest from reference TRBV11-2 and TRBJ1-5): EAGVAQSPRYKIIEKRQSVAFWCNPISGHATLYWYQQILGQGPKLLIQFQNNGVVDDSQLPKDRFSAERLKGVDSTLKIQPAKLEDSAVYLCASSSGGPQPQHFGDGTRLSIL.

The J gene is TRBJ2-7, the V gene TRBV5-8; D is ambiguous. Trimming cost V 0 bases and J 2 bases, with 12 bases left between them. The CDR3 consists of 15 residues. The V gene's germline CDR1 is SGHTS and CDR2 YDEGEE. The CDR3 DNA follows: TGTGCCAGCAGCTTGGGACCTTCTGCAACCTACGAGCAGTACTTC. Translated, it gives CASSLGPSATYEQYF.

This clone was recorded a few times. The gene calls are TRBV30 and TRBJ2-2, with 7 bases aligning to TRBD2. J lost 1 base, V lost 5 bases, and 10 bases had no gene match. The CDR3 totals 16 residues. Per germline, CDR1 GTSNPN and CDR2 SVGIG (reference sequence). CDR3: CAWSVFAGENTGELFF. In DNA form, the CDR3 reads TGTGCCTGGTCAGTTTTCGCGGGGGAGAACACCGGGGAGCTGTTTTTT.

The CDR3: CASSTSWGTGHSTDTQYF. The CDR3, as DNA: TGTGCCAGCAGTACCTCTTGGGGGACAGGGCACAGCACAGATACGCAGTATTTT. The J gene is TRBJ2-3, the V gene TRBV28; TRBD1 matches at 9 bases. Germline V gene data show CDR1 as MDHEN and CDR2 as SYDVKM. Losses at the gene ends were 5 bases for V and 0 bases for J; bases not matched to a gene: 12. There are 18 residues in the CDR3.

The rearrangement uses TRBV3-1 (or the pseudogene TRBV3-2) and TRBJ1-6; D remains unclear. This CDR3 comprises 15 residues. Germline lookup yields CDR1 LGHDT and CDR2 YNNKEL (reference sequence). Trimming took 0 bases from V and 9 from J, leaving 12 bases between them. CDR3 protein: CASSQELRGLSPLHF. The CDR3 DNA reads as TGTGCCAGCAGCCAAGAACTGCGAGGCCTTTCACCCCTCCACTTT.

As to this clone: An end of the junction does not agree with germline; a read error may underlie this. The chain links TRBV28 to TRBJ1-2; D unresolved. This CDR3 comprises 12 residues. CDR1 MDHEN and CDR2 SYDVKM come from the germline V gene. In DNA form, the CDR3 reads TGTGCCAGCAGCCGCTCGGCCGCGGCTATCCGGTTC. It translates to CASSRSAAAIRF.

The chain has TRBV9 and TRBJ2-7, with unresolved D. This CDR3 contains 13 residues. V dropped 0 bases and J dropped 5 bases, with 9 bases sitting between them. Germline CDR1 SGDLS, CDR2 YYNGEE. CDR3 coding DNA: TGTGCCAGCAGCGTAGGTCTAATGAACGAGCAGTACTTC. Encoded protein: CASSVGLMNEQYF.

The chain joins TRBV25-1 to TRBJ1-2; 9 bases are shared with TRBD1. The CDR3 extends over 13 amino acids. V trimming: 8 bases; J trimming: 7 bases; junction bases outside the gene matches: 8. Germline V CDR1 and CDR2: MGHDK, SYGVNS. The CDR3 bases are TGTGCCAGCCTGGGACAGGGCCCACGTGGCTACACCTTC. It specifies CASLGQGPRGYTF.

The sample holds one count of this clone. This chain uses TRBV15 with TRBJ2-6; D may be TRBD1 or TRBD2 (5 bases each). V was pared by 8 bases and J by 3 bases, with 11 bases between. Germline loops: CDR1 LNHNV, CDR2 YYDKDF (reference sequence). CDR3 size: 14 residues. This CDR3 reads CATGRDVGANVLTF. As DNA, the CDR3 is TGTGCCACCGGCCGGGACGTTGGGGCCAACGTCCTGACTTTC.

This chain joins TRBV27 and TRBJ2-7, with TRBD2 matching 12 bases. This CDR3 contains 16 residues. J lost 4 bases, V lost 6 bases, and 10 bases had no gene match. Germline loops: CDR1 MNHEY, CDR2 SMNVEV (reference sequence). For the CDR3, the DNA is TGTGCCAGCAGCCCTTACTCTAGCGGGAGGGTTTACGAGCAGTACTTC. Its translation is CASSPYSSGRVYEQYF.

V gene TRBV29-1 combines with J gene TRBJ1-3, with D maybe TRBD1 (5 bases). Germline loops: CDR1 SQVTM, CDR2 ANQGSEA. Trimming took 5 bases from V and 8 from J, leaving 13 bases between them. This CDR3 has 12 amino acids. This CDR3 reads CSVTLGVDTIYF. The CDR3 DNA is TGCAGCGTTACCCTGGGGGTGGACACCATATATTTT.

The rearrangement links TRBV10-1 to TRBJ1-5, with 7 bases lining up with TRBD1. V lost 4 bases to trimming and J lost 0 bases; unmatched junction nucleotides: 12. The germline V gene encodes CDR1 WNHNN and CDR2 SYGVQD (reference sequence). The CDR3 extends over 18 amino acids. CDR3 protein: CASSASRDRKHSNQPQHF. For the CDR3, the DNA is TGCGCCAGCAGTGCGTCCCGGGACAGAAAACATAGCAATCAGCCCCAGCATTTT.